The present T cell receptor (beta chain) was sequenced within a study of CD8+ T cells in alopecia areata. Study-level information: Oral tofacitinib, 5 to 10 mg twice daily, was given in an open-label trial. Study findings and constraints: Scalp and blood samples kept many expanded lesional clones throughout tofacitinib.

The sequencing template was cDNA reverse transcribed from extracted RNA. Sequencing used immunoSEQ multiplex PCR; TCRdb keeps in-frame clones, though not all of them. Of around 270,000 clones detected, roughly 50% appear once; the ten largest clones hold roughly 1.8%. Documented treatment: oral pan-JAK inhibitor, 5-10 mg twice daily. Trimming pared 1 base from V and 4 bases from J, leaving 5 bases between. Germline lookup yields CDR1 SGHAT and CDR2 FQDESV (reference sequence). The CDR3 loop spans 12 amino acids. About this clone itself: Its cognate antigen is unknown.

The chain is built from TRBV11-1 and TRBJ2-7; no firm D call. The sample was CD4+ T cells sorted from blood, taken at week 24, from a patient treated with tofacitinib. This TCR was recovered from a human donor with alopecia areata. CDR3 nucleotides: TGTGCCAGCAGCTTAGTGGGGTACGAGCAGTACTTC. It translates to CASSLVGYEQYF.